These T cell receptor beta chains were read from a single sample in a study of identical twins. In TCRdb, the 5' RACE reads were re-called with MiXCR into one record per CDR3 protein. This repertoire shows roughly 710,000 distinct CDR3 sequences, around 6% found once; its top ten account for 1.5% to 2%. Specimen: naive T cells sorted from blood. Receptors originate from a man between 18 and 35 years old in good health. CDR3s include the opening cysteine and the closing phenylalanine or tryptophan. Fields, in order: CDR3 protein, CDR3 DNA, D gene, V gene, clone size, J gene. A D gene is named only where the DNA matches it firmly. Clone size appears in some rows only: once, few, many, or a class for an expanded clone.

CDR3aa: CASGGAGVGTDTQYF
CDR3nt: TGCGCCTCTGGAGGGGCGGGAGTTGGCACAGATACGCAGTATTTT
d_gene: TRBD2
v_gene: TRBV4-1
abundance: many
j_gene: TRBJ2-3

CDR3aa: CASSQTSGSLIQTGYNEQFF
CDR3nt: TGTGCCAGCAGCCAAACTAGCGGGAGTTTGATACAGACGGGATACAATGAGCAGTTCTTC
d_gene: TRBD2
v_gene: TRBV4-2
abundance: NA
j_gene: TRBJ2-1

CDR3aa: CASSRGDTQYF
CDR3nt: TGTGCCAGCAGTCGTGGAGATACGCAGTATTTT
d_gene: NA
v_gene: TRBV6-5
abundance: many
j_gene: TRBJ2-3

CDR3aa: CASSLVGRRDYSYEQYF
CDR3nt: TGTGCCAGCAGCTTAGTAGGCCGGCGGGACTACTCCTACGAGCAGTACTTC
d_gene: TRBD2
v_gene: TRBV11-2
abundance: many
j_gene: TRBJ2-7

CDR3aa: CASSAGTGGEETQYF
CDR3nt: TGTGCCAGCAGCGCCGGGACAGGGGGCGAAGAGACCCAGTACTTC
d_gene: TRBD1
v_gene: TRBV9
abundance: few
j_gene: TRBJ2-5

CDR3aa: CASSHPGTGGSKTQYF
CDR3nt: TGCGCCAGCAGCCATCCCGGGACAGGGGGCTCAAAGACCCAGTACTTC
d_gene: TRBD1
v_gene: TRBV4-1
abundance: few
j_gene: TRBJ2-5

CDR3aa: CASSFEGSTEAFF
CDR3nt: TGTGCCAGCAGTTTCGAGGGATCGACTGAAGCTTTCTTT
d_gene: NA
v_gene: TRBV27
abundance: many
j_gene: TRBJ1-1

CDR3aa: CASSLFWGYEQYF
CDR3nt: TGTGCCAGCAGCTTATTCTGGGGATACGAGCAGTACTTC
d_gene: NA
v_gene: TRBV7-2
abundance: few
j_gene: TRBJ2-7

CDR3aa: CASSIKSSSGSDRPFF
CDR3nt: TGTGCCAGTAGTATCAAAAGTTCTAGCGGGAGCGACCGCCCGTTCTTC
d_gene: TRBD2
v_gene: TRBV19
abundance: NA
j_gene: TRBJ2-1

CDR3aa: CASSMIGTSQETQYF
CDR3nt: TGCGCCAGCAGCATGATTGGGACTAGCCAAGAGACCCAGTACTTC
d_gene: TRBD2
v_gene: TRBV5-1
abundance: NA
j_gene: TRBJ2-5

CDR3aa: CASSTPGGSGSYNEQFF
CDR3nt: TGTGCCAGCAGCACCCCGGGGGGTAGCGGGAGCTACAATGAGCAGTTCTTC
d_gene: TRBD2
v_gene: TRBV13
abundance: many
j_gene: TRBJ2-1

CDR3aa: CASSLGLAGDHSYNEQFF
CDR3nt: TGTGCCAGCAGCTTAGGACTAGCGGGAGATCACTCCTACAATGAGCAGTTCTTC
d_gene: TRBD2
v_gene: TRBV5-5
abundance: few
j_gene: TRBJ2-1

CDR3aa: CASRVTGGNQPQHF
CDR3nt: TGTGCCAGCAGGGTAACAGGGGGCAATCAGCCCCAGCATTTT
d_gene: TRBD1
v_gene: TRBV12-3/TRBV12-4
abundance: NA
j_gene: TRBJ1-5

CDR3aa: CSARAGFSTDTQYF
CDR3nt: TGCAGTGCTCGGGCGGGTTTTAGCACAGATACGCAGTATTTT
d_gene: NA
v_gene: TRBV20-1
abundance: many
j_gene: TRBJ2-3

CDR3aa: CASSLGWGQSYEQYF
CDR3nt: TGTGCCAGCAGCTTGGGCTGGGGGCAAAGCTACGAGCAGTACTTC
d_gene: NA
v_gene: TRBV5-4
abundance: many
j_gene: TRBJ2-7

CDR3aa: CASTVSSNEKLFF
CDR3nt: TGCGCCAGCACCGTGTCAAGTAATGAAAAACTGTTTTTT
d_gene: NA
v_gene: TRBV5-1
abundance: many
j_gene: TRBJ1-4

CDR3aa: CASSAQGEGEQFF
CDR3nt: TGTGCCAGCAGCGCCCAGGGGGAGGGTGAGCAGTTCTTC
d_gene: NA
v_gene: TRBV13
abundance: many
j_gene: TRBJ2-1

CDR3aa: CASSPGPVNGYTF
CDR3nt: TGTGCCAGCAGCCCCGGACCGGTCAATGGCTACACCTTC
d_gene: NA
v_gene: TRBV12-3/TRBV12-4
abundance: many
j_gene: TRBJ1-2

CDR3aa: CSARTGTRAPNEQFF
CDR3nt: TGCAGTGCTAGAACCGGGACCCGGGCCCCCAATGAGCAGTTCTTC
d_gene: NA
v_gene: TRBV20-1
abundance: many
j_gene: TRBJ2-1

CDR3aa: CSTTGRLSQETQYF
CDR3nt: TGCAGTACTACGGGACGCTTGAGCCAAGAGACCCAGTACTTC
d_gene: NA
v_gene: TRBV20-1
abundance: NA
j_gene: TRBJ2-5

CDR3aa: CASSPPAGANYGYTF
CDR3nt: TGTGCCAGCAGTCCCCCGGCAGGGGCTAACTATGGCTACACCTTC
d_gene: NA
v_gene: TRBV28
abundance: NA
j_gene: TRBJ1-2

CDR3aa: CSARKPGGAGTNEKLFF
CDR3nt: TGCAGTGCTCGCAAACCAGGGGGCGCCGGGACTAATGAAAAACTGTTTTTT
d_gene: TRBD1
v_gene: TRBV20-1
abundance: few
j_gene: TRBJ1-4

CDR3aa: CASGLAGYNEQFF
CDR3nt: TGCGCCAGCGGCCTAGCGGGCTACAATGAGCAGTTCTTC
d_gene: TRBD2
v_gene: TRBV5-1
abundance: few
j_gene: TRBJ2-1

CDR3aa: CASSFRRTGASTDTQYF
CDR3nt: TGTGCCAGCAGTTTCCGTCGGACGGGGGCTAGCACAGATACGCAGTATTTT
d_gene: NA
v_gene: TRBV27
abundance: many
j_gene: TRBJ2-3

CDR3aa: CASSQDEKTDTQYF
CDR3nt: TGCGCCAGCAGCCAAGATGAAAAGACAGATACGCAGTATTTT
d_gene: NA
v_gene: TRBV4-3
abundance: many
j_gene: TRBJ2-3

CDR3aa: CSARDRPSPGGNTIYF
CDR3nt: TGCAGTGCTAGAGATCGGCCCTCCCCGGGGGGAAACACCATATATTTT
d_gene: NA
v_gene: TRBV20-1
abundance: many
j_gene: TRBJ1-3

CDR3aa: CASSHSGSWNEQFF
CDR3nt: TGCGCCAGCAGCCACAGCGGGAGTTGGAATGAGCAGTTCTTC
d_gene: TRBD2
v_gene: TRBV4-3
abundance: many
j_gene: TRBJ2-1

CDR3aa: CSATPTAGETQYF
CDR3nt: TGCAGTGCTACACCAACTGCCGGGGAGACCCAGTACTTC
d_gene: NA
v_gene: TRBV20-1
abundance: few
j_gene: TRBJ2-5

CDR3aa: CARVPLRGVTEAFF
CDR3nt: TGTGCCAGAGTCCCCCTGAGAGGGGTCACTGAAGCTTTCTTT
d_gene: NA
v_gene: TRBV7-9
abundance: few
j_gene: TRBJ1-1

CDR3aa: CASSLVGAPIYEQYF
CDR3nt: TGTGCCAGCAGTTTGGTCGGAGCACCAATCTACGAGCAGTACTTC
d_gene: NA
v_gene: TRBV12-3/TRBV12-4
abundance: many
j_gene: TRBJ2-7

CDR3aa: CSVEFSPGSTDTQYF
CDR3nt: TGCAGCGTTGAATTCTCTCCCGGGAGCACAGATACGCAGTATTTT
d_gene: NA
v_gene: TRBV29-1
abundance: many
j_gene: TRBJ2-3

CDR3aa: CASSLSIAGELFF
CDR3nt: TGTGCCAGCAGTTTATCGATCGCCGGGGAGCTGTTTTTT
d_gene: NA
v_gene: TRBV27
abundance: many
j_gene: TRBJ2-2

CDR3aa: CASRRGTSTGELFF
CDR3nt: TGTGCCAGCAGACGGGGGACCTCTACCGGGGAGCTGTTTTTT
d_gene: NA
v_gene: TRBV2
abundance: few
j_gene: TRBJ2-2

CDR3aa: CASSSAGAGAQHF
CDR3nt: TGTGCCAGTAGTAGTGCCGGGGCGGGAGCCCAGCATTTT
d_gene: NA
v_gene: TRBV19
abundance: NA
j_gene: TRBJ1-5

CDR3aa: CASSRTVNTGELFF
CDR3nt: TGCGCCAGCAGCCGGACAGTAAACACCGGGGAGCTGTTTTTT
d_gene: NA
v_gene: TRBV5-1
abundance: many
j_gene: TRBJ2-2

CDR3aa: CSVEIGGPMRNEQFF
CDR3nt: TGCAGCGTTGAAATTGGGGGCCCGATGAGAAATGAGCAGTTCTTC
d_gene: NA
v_gene: TRBV29-1
abundance: many
j_gene: TRBJ2-1

CDR3aa: CSARVGQPAKNIQYF
CDR3nt: TGCAGTGCTAGAGTGGGACAACCAGCCAAAAACATTCAGTACTTC
d_gene: NA
v_gene: TRBV20-1
abundance: many
j_gene: TRBJ2-4

CDR3aa: CSARLPQGGRDTQYF
CDR3nt: TGCAGTGCTAGACTCCCCCAGGGGGGTAGGGATACGCAGTATTTT
d_gene: NA
v_gene: TRBV20-1
abundance: many
j_gene: TRBJ2-3

CDR3aa: CASSLVGTDTQYF
CDR3nt: TGTGCCAGCAGTTTAGTTGGCACAGATACGCAGTATTTT
d_gene: NA
v_gene: TRBV5-1
abundance: many
j_gene: TRBJ2-3

CDR3aa: CASSQEQGENIQYF
CDR3nt: TGTGCCAGCAGCCAAGAACAGGGTGAAAACATTCAGTACTTC
d_gene: NA
v_gene: TRBV4-2
abundance: many
j_gene: TRBJ2-4

CDR3aa: CASSTNSYNEQFF
CDR3nt: TGTGCCAGTTCCACTAACTCCTACAATGAGCAGTTCTTC
d_gene: NA
v_gene: TRBV11-3
abundance: NA
j_gene: TRBJ2-1

CDR3aa: CASSQDSPSAIYNEQFF
CDR3nt: TGTGCCAGCAGCCAAGATAGCCCTAGCGCCATCTACAATGAGCAGTTCTTC
d_gene: NA
v_gene: TRBV3-1
abundance: few
j_gene: TRBJ2-1

CDR3aa: CSPSLVGYNEQFF
CDR3nt: TGCAGCCCCTCCCTTGTTGGCTATAATGAGCAGTTCTTC
d_gene: NA
v_gene: TRBV29-1
abundance: NA
j_gene: TRBJ2-1

CDR3aa: CASRPDSGRYSPLHF
CDR3nt: TGTGCCAGCAGACCAGACAGCGGTAGATATTCACCCCTCCACTTT
d_gene: NA
v_gene: TRBV12-3/TRBV12-4
abundance: few
j_gene: TRBJ1-6

CDR3aa: CASSLLGQPNTEAFF
CDR3nt: TGTGCCAGCAGTTTATTGGGGCAGCCGAACACTGAAGCTTTCTTT
d_gene: NA
v_gene: TRBV27
abundance: NA
j_gene: TRBJ1-1

CDR3aa: CASSPRDTFYGYSF
CDR3nt: TGTGCCAGCAGCCCCCGGGACACCTTCTATGGCTACAGCTTC
d_gene: NA
v_gene: TRBV5-5
abundance: NA
j_gene: TRBJ1-2

CDR3aa: CASSSLGGSLGTGELFF
CDR3nt: TGTGCCAGCAGCTCCCTTGGCGGGTCCTTAGGAACCGGGGAGCTGTTTTTT
d_gene: NA
v_gene: TRBV11-2
abundance: NA
j_gene: TRBJ2-2

CDR3aa: CATSDPQPKGTDTQYF
CDR3nt: TGTGCCACCAGTGACCCACAGCCCAAGGGGACAGATACGCAGTATTTT
d_gene: NA
v_gene: TRBV24-1
abundance: few
j_gene: TRBJ2-3

CDR3aa: CASSLKLSGGATGELFF
CDR3nt: TGTGCCAGCAGCCTGAAGCTCTCTGGGGGGGCCACCGGGGAGCTGTTTTTT
d_gene: NA
v_gene: TRBV12-3/TRBV12-4
abundance: many
j_gene: TRBJ2-2

CDR3aa: CASRNDSTLYGYTF
CDR3nt: TGTGCCAGCAGGAATGACAGTACCCTCTATGGCTACACCTTC
d_gene: NA
v_gene: TRBV12-3/TRBV12-4
abundance: NA
j_gene: TRBJ1-2

CDR3aa: CSVDGTGGDTQYF
CDR3nt: TGCAGCGTCGATGGGACAGGGGGAGATACGCAGTATTTT
d_gene: TRBD1
v_gene: TRBV29-1
abundance: many
j_gene: TRBJ2-3

CDR3aa: CASTPGDTGELFF
CDR3nt: TGTGCCAGCACCCCAGGGGACACCGGGGAGCTGTTTTTT
d_gene: NA
v_gene: TRBV6-1
abundance: many
j_gene: TRBJ2-2

CDR3aa: CASSLGSGSDTQYF
CDR3nt: TGTGCCAGCAGCTTAGGGTCAGGGTCAGATACGCAGTATTTT
d_gene: NA
v_gene: TRBV7-8
abundance: many
j_gene: TRBJ2-3